Listed here is a single TCR beta chain. Its matching antigen is unknown. 60 Vbeta and 13 Jbeta primers were used in PCR. TCRdb keeps only in-frame clones here, not all; method: immunoSEQ multiplex PCR. The sample has fewer than 200,000 clones; 70% to 90% are singletons. The source of the sample is a study of cytomegalovirus exposure and HLA in healthy donors. Study-level points and caveats: A later analysis found that most CMV-associated TCR beta chains appeared HLA-restricted. There were some public TCRs occurring in many donors, but most TCR sequences were rare. Some V segments could not be told apart, so they were left out, TRBV6-2 and TRBV6-3 among them.

The V gene's germline CDR1 is SGHDT and CDR2 YYEEEE. There are 15 residues in the CDR3. V was pared by 1 base and J by 1 base, with 4 bases of the junction left unmatched. The TCR sequence derives from a woman younger than 30 in good health and CMV-seronegative. The chain joins TRBV5-6 to TRBJ2-7, with TRBD2 matching over 8 bases. Sequencing was done on a sample of PBMCs. CDR3 nucleotides: TGTGCCAGCAGCTTGAGTGGGACTAGATCCTACGAGCAGTACTTC. Its translation is CASSLSGTRSYEQYF.